The source of this T cell receptor (beta chain) is a study of patients and donors after allogeneic stem cell transplantation. TCRdb re-called the RT-PCR reads with MiXCR, one entry per CDR3 protein. The repertoire holds some 960,000 distinct CDR3 sequences, with approximately 18% as singletons. The CDR3 totals 14 residues. Per germline, CDR1 SGDLS and CDR2 YYNGEE. With V trimmed by 4 bases and J by 1 base, 2 bases remained unmatched. The table lists this clonotype with a few counts. Sequencing was performed on blood, either unsorted or a sorted T cell fraction (not recorded which). The sequence was collected from a human donor who was either an allogeneic HSCT recipient or a stem cell or donor lymphocyte infusion donor (not recorded which). It is not recorded whose cells these are; they may come from a transplant donor. The chain recombines TRBV9 with TRBJ2-5; 9 bases are a match to TRBD2. For the CDR3, the DNA is TGTGCCAGCAGCATTAGCGGGGGCCAAGAGACCCAGTACTTC. It translates to CASSISGGQETQYF. The variable domain in full, completed from reference TRBV9 and TRBJ2-5, reads DSGVTQTPKHLITATGQRVTLRCSPRSGDLSVYWYQQSLDQGLQFLIQYYNGEERAKGNILERFSAQQFPDLHSELNLSSLELGDSALYFCASSISGGQETQYFGPGTRLLVL.